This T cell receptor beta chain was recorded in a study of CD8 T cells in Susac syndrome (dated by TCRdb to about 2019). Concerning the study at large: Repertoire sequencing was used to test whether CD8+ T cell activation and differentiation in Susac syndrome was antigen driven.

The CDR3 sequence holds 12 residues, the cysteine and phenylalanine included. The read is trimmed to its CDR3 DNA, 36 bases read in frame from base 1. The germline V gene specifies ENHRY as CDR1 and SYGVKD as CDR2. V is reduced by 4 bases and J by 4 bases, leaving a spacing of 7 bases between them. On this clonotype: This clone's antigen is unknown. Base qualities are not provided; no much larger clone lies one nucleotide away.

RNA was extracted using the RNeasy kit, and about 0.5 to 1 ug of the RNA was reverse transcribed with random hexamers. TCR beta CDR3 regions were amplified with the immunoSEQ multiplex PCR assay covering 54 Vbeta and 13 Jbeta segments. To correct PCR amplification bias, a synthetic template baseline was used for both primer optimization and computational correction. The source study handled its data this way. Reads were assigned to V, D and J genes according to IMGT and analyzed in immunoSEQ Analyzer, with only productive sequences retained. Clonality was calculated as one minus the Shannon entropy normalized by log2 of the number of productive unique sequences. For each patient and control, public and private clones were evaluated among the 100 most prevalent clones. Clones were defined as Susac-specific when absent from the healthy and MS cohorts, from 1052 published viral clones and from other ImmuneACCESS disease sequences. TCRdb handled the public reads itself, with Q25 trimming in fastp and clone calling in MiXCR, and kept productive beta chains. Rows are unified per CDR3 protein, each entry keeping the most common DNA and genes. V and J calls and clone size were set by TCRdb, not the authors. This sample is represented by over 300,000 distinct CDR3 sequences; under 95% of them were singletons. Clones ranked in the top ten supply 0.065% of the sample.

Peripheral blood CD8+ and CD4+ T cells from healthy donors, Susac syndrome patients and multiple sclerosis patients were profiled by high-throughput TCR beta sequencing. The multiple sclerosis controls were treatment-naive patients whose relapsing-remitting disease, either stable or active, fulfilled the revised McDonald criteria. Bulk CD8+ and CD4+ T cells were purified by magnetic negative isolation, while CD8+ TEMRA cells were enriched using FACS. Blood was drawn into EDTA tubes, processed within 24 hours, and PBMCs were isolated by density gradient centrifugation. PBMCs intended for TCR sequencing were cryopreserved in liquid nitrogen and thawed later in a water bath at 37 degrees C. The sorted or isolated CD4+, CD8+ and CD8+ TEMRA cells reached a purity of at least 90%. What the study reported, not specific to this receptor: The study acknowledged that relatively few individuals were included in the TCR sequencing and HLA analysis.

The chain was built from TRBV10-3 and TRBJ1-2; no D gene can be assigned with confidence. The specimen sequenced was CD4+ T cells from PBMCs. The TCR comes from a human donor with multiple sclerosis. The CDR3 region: CAISGDFYGYTF. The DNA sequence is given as TGTGCCATCAGTGGGGATTTCTATGGCTACACCTTC.